This T cell receptor (beta chain) appears in the sequencing data of a study of CD8+CD57+ T cells in acquired aplastic anemia. The TCR beta profiling, which covered VDJ combination and CDR3 sequence, was carried out using genomic DNA as the template. MiXCR, applied by TCRdb to the reads, yields one record per CDR3 protein. The data hold approximately 470,000 distinct CDR3 sequences, with about a third observed a single time. General study findings and limits: Roughly 27 sequences, all CD8+ CDR3, were shared between patients and controls.

The ends were cut back, 0 bases at V and 6 bases at J, with 18 bases in the middle. This CDR3 is 16 amino acids long. Germline lookup yields CDR1 LGHDT and CDR2 YNNKEL (reference sequence). Regarding this clonotype: Its antigen is not identified.

Patients selected for sequencing had displayed CD8+CD57+ cell expansion by flow cytometry. The V call is TRBV3-1, the J call TRBJ2-7, with D possibly being TRBD1 (5 bases). The specimen was sorted CD4+, CD8+, or CD8+CD57+ T cells (not recorded which) from PBMCs. The TCR comes from a human donor with aplastic anemia. CDR3 in DNA: TGTGCCAGCAGCCAAGACTATCGGCAGGGCGAGCTCGAGCAGTACTTC. Its translation: CASSQDYRQGELEQYF.